This T cell receptor (beta chain) was documented in a study of blood T cell repertoires in COVID-19. At the level of the study: COVID-19 samples, acute and convalescent, were from the United States, Italy and Spain. From T cells, B-cell-depleted T cells, or PBMCs came the material, which was cDNA or gDNA.

Original data processing: Quantification of nucleated cells was approximated via reference gene primer amplification. The repertoire was sequenced with immunoSEQ multiplex PCR; TCRdb's copy has only in-frame clones and lacks some. That table is the source of V, J and clone size, and D and trimming were worked out from the DNA. Of hundreds of thousands of clones listed, about 86% are singletons. CDR3 length equals 15 residues. Trimming removed 8 bases from V and 6 bases from J; junction bases left unmatched: 12. Germline V gene data show CDR1 as LNHDA and CDR2 as SQIVND (reference sequence). This chain links TRBV19 with TRBJ2-2; 7 bases agree with TRBD2. This clonotype was sampled from a man older than 75 with acute or convalescent COVID-19. Source material: peripheral blood. CDR3 sequence reads: CASGGGQGDPGELFF. In DNA, the CDR3 is TGTGCCAGTGGGGGAGGGCAGGGAGACCCCGGGGAGCTGTTTTTT.